These T cell receptor beta chains were read from a single sample in a study of T-cell reconstitution after alpha-beta-depleted transplantation in children. TCRdb itself ran the PCR reads through MiXCR, one entry per CDR3 protein. Of 700,000 to 950,000 distinct CDR3 sequences listed, around 15% are singletons. The sequencing used PBMCs, mostly from graft donor cells, collected 360 days after TCRalphabeta/CD19-depleted stem cell transplant. Receptors originate from a male patient aged 10 to 17 who had a stem cell transplant for acute lymphoblastic leukemia, so the T cells may come from the graft donor. CDR3s leave out the opening cysteine and the closing phenylalanine or tryptophan.

>11|TRBV27|TRBJ2-7
ASSLVQKYEQY
>14|TRBV15|TRBJ2-1
ATSRDFSGRDNEQF
>13|TRBV7-9|TRBJ1-1
ASSFASGMRTEAF
>13|TRBV7-9|TRBJ1-4
ASSLSGIVNEKLF
>13|TRBV19|TRBJ2-7
ASSAGQGPSYEQY
>12|TRBV5-5|TRBJ1-1
ASSPGHLIEKAF
>14|TRBV27|TRBJ2-1
ASSSPLRTDWNEQF
>16|TRBV24-1|TRBJ2-2
ATSVGLAGARSTGELF
>17|TRBV11-1|TRBJ2-7
ASSDGYRVAGGPTYEQY
>12|TRBV7-9|TRBJ1-1
ASSLDSAGGSAF
>13|TRBV4-1|TRBJ1-5
ASSQVDGAGQPQH
>13|TRBV12-3/TRBV12-4|TRBJ1-1
ASAYRAGMTTEAF
>11|TRBV20-1|TRBJ2-7
SARDGTGGKQY
>14|TRBV11-2|TRBJ2-1
ASSLDPGGSYNEQF
>12|TRBV12-3/TRBV12-4|TRBJ2-7
ASSLRLTGYEQY
>12|TRBV29-1|TRBJ1-1
SVDERRGNTEAF
>16|TRBV20-1|TRBJ2-7
SACLGLAGGHDSYEQY
>15|TRBV12-3/TRBV12-4|TRBJ2-3
ASSFPRTSGLTDTQY
>13|TRBV5-1|TRBJ2-1
ASSLVSGRENEQF
>16|TRBV29-1|TRBJ2-1
SVLNPRTSGRGYNEQF
>13|TRBV20-1|TRBJ2-6
SAGIQGAGANVLT
>10|TRBV5-6|TRBJ1-3
ASGDTGNTIY
>14|TRBV12-3/TRBV12-4|TRBJ1-4
ASSALGTGPNEKLF
>12|TRBV27|TRBJ1-2
ASSFLASNYGYT
>15|TRBV7-2|TRBJ2-3
ASSPKLLAGGTDTQY
>12|TRBV29-1|TRBJ2-3
SVPRSGSTDTQY
>11|TRBV21-1|TRBJ2-1
ASSKKGRGSQF
>11|TRBV6-5|TRBJ2-7
ASSYGTSDEQY
>12|TRBV9|TRBJ2-7
ASSDQGDTYEQY
>14|TRBV11-3|TRBJ2-1
ASSATGTRGYNEQF
>13|TRBV11-2|TRBJ1-6
ASSLVGGPNSPLH
>10|TRBV12-3/TRBV12-4|TRBJ2-7
ASSTIAYEQY
>12|TRBV12-3/TRBV12-4|TRBJ2-7
ASSPTGVSYEQY
>11|TRBV12-3/TRBV12-4|TRBJ2-3
ASSLWELDTQY
>12|TRBV5-1|TRBJ2-7
ASSLHAGPYEQY
>12|TRBV6-1|TRBJ2-7
ASSSGLQAYEQY
>12|TRBV7-9|TRBJ2-1
ASRSRAGNNEQF
>15|TRBV5-1|TRBJ2-1
ASSFGRPSPTRNEQF
>12|TRBV2|TRBJ2-3
ASSREFLTDTQY
>11|TRBV27|TRBJ2-5
ASSNLRQETQY
>14|TRBV11-2|TRBJ2-1
ASSLGRAGVYKEQF
>11|TRBV5-1|TRBJ2-7
ASSFEQGNEQY
>12|TRBV7-2|TRBJ2-1
ASSLAFAYNEQF